This passage covers 22 T cell receptor beta chains from one sample sequenced in a study of neurological immune-mediated disorders. Each CDR3 protein gets one entry after TCRdb re-called the 5' RACE reads with MiXCR. Of tens of thousands of distinct CDR3 sequences listed, about 2% are singletons. Input material: PBMCs. The receptor source for this set is a woman in her 40s with multiple sclerosis.

There are many counts of this clonotype. This chain links TRBV5-1 with TRBJ1-2; TRBD1 matches at 9 bases. Trimming at V came to 4 bases and at J to 7 bases, leaving 5 bases not matched to a gene. The CDR3 extends over 13 amino acids. Germline CDR1 is SGHRS and CDR2 is YFSETQ. DNA for the CDR3: TGCGCCAGCAGCAGAGGGACAGGGACTGGCTACACCTTC. It translates to CASSRGTGTGYTF.

The table lists this clonotype with many counts. This chain uses TRBV6-6 with TRBJ1-1; TRBD1 agrees at 7 bases. V lost 2 bases and J lost 3; bases outside the gene matches: 3. Germline CDR1 reads MNHNY; CDR2 reads SVGAGI (reference sequence). The CDR3 consists of 14 residues. This CDR3 reads CASSYKGADTEAFF. CDR3 in DNA: TGTGCCAGCAGTTACAAGGGGGCTGACACTGAAGCTTTCTTT.

Many counts were recorded for this clonotype. The genes are TRBV7-2 and TRBJ2-2; D might be TRBD2 (5 bases). V was shortened by 8 bases and J by 6 bases, with 13 bases between the two germline ends. The CDR3 extends over 13 amino acids. Germline CDR1 and CDR2: SGHTA and FQGNSA. CDR3 sequence reads: CASAEAFAGELFF. Here the CDR3 DNA reads TGTGCCAGCGCGGAGGCGTTTGCCGGGGAGCTGTTTTTT.

Ten or more counts support this clonotype. The rearrangement joins TRBV5-1 to TRBJ1-5, with D unclear. The V end was cut by 1 base, the J end by 6 bases, with 11 bases between. Germline V CDR1 and CDR2: SGHRS, YFSETQ. The CDR3 runs 14 residues. The CDR3 is CASSLYGEGQPQHF. CDR3 DNA sequence: TGCGCCAGCAGCTTGTACGGGGAGGGTCAGCCCCAGCATTTT.

This clonotype was detected many times. The junction departs from the called germline gene at one end, perhaps through a read error. The V call is TRBV5-1, the J call TRBJ1-5; D not certain. This CDR3 comprises 13 residues. CDR1 is SGHRS and CDR2 is YFSETQ in the germline V gene. The CDR3 loop is CASSLGSNQPQHF. CDR3 in DNA: TGTGCCAGCAGCTTAGGCAGCAATCAGCCCCAGCATTTT.

In its sample, this clonotype was seen many times. The chain is built from TRBV2 and TRBJ1-5; unclear D gene. With 1 base removed from V and 0 bases from J, the gap between germline ends came to 10 bases. CDR1 and CDR2 (germline): SNHLY, FYNNEI. The CDR3 runs to 16 residues. This CDR3 is CASSEVGSYSNQPQHF. The CDR3 coding sequence is TGTGCCAGCAGTGAAGTAGGGTCGTATAGCAATCAGCCCCAGCATTTT.

This clonotype was seen at least ten times. The chain couples TRBV7-6 to TRBJ1-2; no definite D call. The CDR3 extends over 15 amino acids. Germline V gene lookup returns CDR1 SGHVS and CDR2 FNYEAQ. The ends were cut back, 1 base at V and 5 bases at J, with 14 bases in the middle. The CDR3 sequence: CASSLEAGHSYGYTF. For the CDR3, the DNA is TGTGCCAGCAGCTTAGAAGCGGGTCACTCTTATGGCTACACCTTC. Combining the CDR3 with reference TRBV7-6 and TRBJ1-2 gives the whole variable domain GAGVSQSPRYKVTKRGQDVALRCDPISGHVSLYWYRQALGQGPEFLTYFNYEAQQDKSGLPNDRFSAERPEGSISTLTIQRTEQRDSAMYRCASSLEAGHSYGYTFGSGTRLTVV.

This clonotype occurred many times. The chain joins TRBV7-2 to TRBJ2-3, with D possibly matching TRBD2 (7 bases). Between the trimmed V and J ends, which lost 4 bases and 2 bases, there was a span of 10 bases. Per the germline V gene, CDR1 is SGHTA and CDR2 is FQGNSA. The CDR3 covers 14 residues. The CDR3 DNA follows: TGTGCCAGCAGCTGGGGGGGCCCCACAGATACGCAGTATTTT. Its protein is CASSWGGPTDTQYF.

In this sample, this clonotype turned up many times. V usage is TRBV11-2 and J usage is TRBJ1-1; D gene ambiguous. The length of the CDR3 is 16 residues. With 4 bases removed from V and 0 bases from J, the gap between germline ends came to 15 bases. The germline V gene has CDR1 SGHAT and CDR2 FQNNGV. In DNA, the CDR3 is TGTGCCAGCAGCTCGTTTTCGCCTTACATGAACACTGAAGCTTTCTTT. Its protein is CASSSFSPYMNTEAFF.

There are many counts of this clonotype. The chain couples TRBV5-1 to TRBJ1-1; D unresolved. The CDR3 runs 13 residues. Trimming pared 4 bases from V and 1 base from J, leaving 8 bases between. Germline V gives CDR1 SGHRS, CDR2 YFSETQ. The CDR3 here is CASSPSTNTEAFF. The DNA of the CDR3 is TGCGCCAGCAGCCCCAGTACGAACACTGAAGCTTTCTTT.

This clonotype was found many times. V gene TRBV20-1 combines with J gene TRBJ1-5, with a tentative D call TRBD1 (5 bases). Germline CDR1 and CDR2: DFQATT and SNEGSKA (reference sequence). V was shortened by 5 bases and J by 3 bases, with 11 bases between the two germline ends. The CDR3 sequence is 13 residues long. Here the CDR3 reads CSAGGRANQPQHF. DNA of the CDR3: TGCAGTGCTGGGGGAAGGGCCAATCAGCCCCAGCATTTT.

In this sample, this clonotype turned up many times. The rearrangement joins TRBV7-2 to TRBJ1-6; D uncertain. Germline loops: CDR1 SGHTA, CDR2 FQGNSA. V lost 2 bases, J lost 4 bases, and 6 bases lay in between. There are 14 residues in the CDR3. In DNA form, the CDR3 reads TGTGCCAGCAGCTTACGGCCTTATAATTCACCCCTCCACTTT. It specifies CASSLRPYNSPLHF.

This clonotype has at least ten counts. This chain links TRBV20-1 with TRBJ2-1; perhaps TRBD1 as D (6 bases). Germline values: CDR1 DFQATT, CDR2 SNEGSKA (reference sequence). Trimming stripped 2 bases from V and 1 base from J, with 9 bases between. The CDR3 totals 14 residues. CDR3 DNA sequence: TGCAGTGCTAGACAGGGGCCTTCCTACAATGAGCAGTTCTTC. Amino acid sequence: CSARQGPSYNEQFF.

This clonotype was detected ten times or more. The V and J genes are TRBV20-1 and TRBJ2-3; 9 positions match TRBD2. This CDR3 region has 14 residues. Trimming cost V 5 bases and J 1 base; bases outside gene matches: 4. Germline-derived CDR1 and CDR2 are DFQATT and SNEGSKA (reference sequence). The CDR3 protein is CSAVPSGGTDTQYF. CDR3 DNA sequence: TGCAGTGCTGTTCCTAGCGGGGGCACAGATACGCAGTATTTT.

This clonotype has a count of ten or more. The chain joins TRBV5-1 to TRBJ2-3; possible D gene TRBD2, 6 bases. Looked up from germline, CDR1 is SGHRS and CDR2 is YFSETQ. The CDR3 has 15 residues. V was pared by 2 bases and J by 2 bases, with 12 bases between. The CDR3 is CASSFRSGDTDTQYF. The CDR3 bases are TGCGCCAGCAGCTTTCGCTCGGGGGACACAGATACGCAGTATTTT.

This clonotype was counted many times. The rearrangement links TRBV7-2 to TRBJ1-2; 9 nucleotides match TRBD1. Trimming cost V 8 bases and J 8 bases; bases outside gene matches: 9. Per germline, CDR1 SGHTA and CDR2 FQGNSA. The CDR3 totals 13 residues. CDR3 in amino acids: CASGHRGPGGYTF. CDR3 coding DNA: TGTGCCAGCGGCCACAGGGGGCCGGGAGGCTACACCTTC. The full variable domain, its missing parts supplied by reference TRBV7-2 and TRBJ1-2, is GAGVSQSPSNKVTEKGKDVELRCDPISGHTALYWYRQSLGQGLEFLIYFQGNSAPDKSGLPSDRFSAERTGGSVSTLTIQRTQQEDSAVYLCASGHRGPGGYTFGSGTRLTVV.

This clonotype was found a few times. The chain joins TRBV4-1 to TRBJ2-3; 11 positions match TRBD1. V dropped 6 bases and J dropped 5; count of bases not matched to a gene: 4. The CDR3 has 14 residues. The V gene's germline CDR1 is MGHRA and CDR2 YSYEKL. The chain's CDR3 is CASRRTGGGDTQYF. As DNA, the CDR3 is TGCGCCAGCAGGCGGACAGGGGGCGGAGATACGCAGTATTTT.

This clonotype has a count of ten or more. The V and J genes are TRBV5-4 and TRBJ2-5; D unclear. The CDR3 extends over 14 amino acids. V was clipped by 0 bases and J by 4 bases, with 10 bases between them. Germline V CDR1 and CDR2: SGHNT, YYREEE (reference sequence). CDR3 DNA: TGTGCCAGCAGCTTGGCTATAATTCGAGAGACCCAGTACTTC. Protein product: CASSLAIIRETQYF. The complete variable domain, with remaining parts taken from reference TRBV5-4 and TRBJ2-5, reads ETGVTQSPTHLIKTRGQQVTLRCSSQSGHNTVSWYQQALGQGPQFIFQYYREEENGRGNFPPRFSGLQFPNYSSELNVNALELDDSALYLCASSLAIIRETQYFGPGTRLLVL.

This clonotype was observed many times. The chain has TRBV12-3 or TRBV12-4 and TRBJ2-3, with D tentatively TRBD1 or TRBD2 (5 bases each). Trimming removed 3 bases from V and 10 bases from J, with 23 bases in between. CDR3 length: 16 amino acids. This CDR3 reads CASSFGTPTGKEAQYF. For the CDR3, the DNA is TGTGCCAGCAGTTTCGGAACCCCCACAGGAAAGGAGGCGCAGTATTTT.

This clonotype was recorded many times. This rearrangement joins TRBV7-3 to TRBJ1-1; D not resolved. The CDR3 loop spans 14 amino acids. The germline V and J ends were trimmed by 1 base and 5 bases, with 11 bases remaining between them. The germline CDR1 and CDR2 sequences are SGHTA and FQGTGA. The CDR3 is CASSLRPGDTEAFF. Here the CDR3 DNA reads TGTGCCAGCAGCTTAAGGCCCGGGGATACTGAAGCTTTCTTT.

This clonotype appeared many times. V usage is TRBV2 and J usage is TRBJ2-1; D is unresolved. Germline V gene data show CDR1 as SNHLY and CDR2 as FYNNEI. The CDR3 runs to 11 residues. Trimming pared 8 bases from V and 7 bases from J, leaving 9 bases between. The CDR3 nucleotides read TGTGCCAGCTCCCGGCGAAATGAGCAGTTCTTC. It encodes CASSRRNEQFF.

This clonotype was seen ten or more times. This chain links TRBV7-6 with TRBJ2-5, with D perhaps matching TRBD1 or TRBD2 (5 bases each). The CDR3 runs to 13 residues. V was trimmed by 5 bases and J by 12 bases, leaving 19 bases between them. Germline V gives CDR1 SGHVS, CDR2 FNYEAQ. CDR3 nucleotide sequence: TGTGCCAGCAGCCCCTTTCAGACAGCGGCAAAGTACTTC. Its translation: CASSPFQTAAKYF.